One and the same sample provided the 26 T cell receptor beta chains below, sequenced in a study of human T cells and chemical hapten exposure (dated by TCRdb to the early 2020s). According to the study, the label for this sample's time point signals: patch test 2, 6 weeks after DPC sensitization. The meaning of the sample's treatment or condition label: therapeutic diphenylcyclopropenone sensitization with weekly scalp DPC. The library was prepared using RACE. TCRdb records NextSeq 500 as the sequencer. TCRdb reprocessing: public reads trimmed at Q25 with fastp, clones called with MiXCR, in-frame beta chains kept. A single entry per CDR3 protein holds the most common genes and DNA from its merged rows. The sample profile shows approximately 80,000 distinct CDR3 sequences; about 10% of them were found once. The ten largest clones represent around 5% of the sample. Sequencing was performed on whole blood, taken in connection with sensitization to the hapten diphenylcyclopropenone (DPC). These receptors were obtained from a woman in her fifties or sixties with alopecia areata. Some clones in this sample may be carry-over from other donors' samples.

V is TRBV2 and J is TRBJ2-7; D call uncertain. CDR3 size: 14 residues. Germline CDR1 and CDR2: SNHLY and FYNNEI. V lost 4 bases to trimming and J lost 3 bases, with 13 bases between them. For the CDR3, the DNA is TGTGCCAGCAGTGTAGGGCCCCCGCTCTACGAGCAGTACTTC. Translated: CASSVGPPLYEQYF.

This clonotype has a count of ten or more. J is TRBJ1-1 and V is TRBV7-9, with TRBD1 as a possible D gene (6 bases). The CDR3 loop spans 14 amino acids. Germline V gene data show CDR1 as SEHNR and CDR2 as FQNEAQ (reference sequence). The germline V and J ends were trimmed by 5 bases and 4 bases, with 14 bases remaining between them. The DNA for the CDR3 is TGTGCCAGCAGCCCTTGGACAGATCTCACTGAAGCTTTCTTT. It specifies CASSPWTDLTEAFF. Full variable domain (rest looked up from reference TRBV7-9 and TRBJ1-1): DTGVSQNPRHKITKRGQNVTFRCDPISEHNRLYWYRQTLGQGPEFLTYFQNEAQLEKSRLLSDRFSAERPKGSFSTLEIQRTEQGDSAMYLCASSPWTDLTEAFFGQGTRLTVV.

V usage is TRBV28 and J usage is TRBJ2-1; TRBD2 matches at 11 bases. The germline V gene has CDR1 MDHEN and CDR2 SYDVKM. The length of the CDR3 is 16 residues. V lost 5 bases to trimming and J lost 9 bases; unmatched junction nucleotides: 12. CDR3 nucleotide sequence: TGTGCCAGCAGTCCCCGAGTAGCGGGAGGGCCTCGTGAGCAGTTCTTC. It specifies CASSPRVAGGPREQFF. Based on the CDR3 plus reference TRBV28 and TRBJ2-1, the full variable domain is DVKVTQSSRYLVKRTGEKVFLECVQDMDHENMFWYRQDPGLGLRLIYFSYDVKMKEKGDIPEGYSVSREKKERFSLILESASTNQTSMYLCASSPRVAGGPREQFFGPGTRLTVL.

There are many counts of this clonotype. This chain joins TRBV3-1 and TRBJ2-1, with 7 bases that match TRBD2. After removal of 0 bases from V and 1 base from J, the junction contained 3 bases not matched to a gene. The CDR3 runs to 16 residues. Germline CDR1 LGHDT, CDR2 YNNKEL (reference sequence). The CDR3 is CASSQDWGGSYNEQFF. In DNA form, the CDR3 reads TGTGCCAGCAGCCAAGATTGGGGGGGATCCTACAATGAGCAGTTCTTC.

This sequence joins TRBV29-1 and TRBJ2-1, with D unclear. V was pared by 1 base and J by 7 bases, with 8 bases between. The germline V gene encodes CDR1 SQVTM and CDR2 ANQGSEA. The CDR3 extends over 12 amino acids. CDR3 residues: CSVEAGENEQFF. The CDR3 nucleotides read TGCAGCGTTGAAGCAGGAGAGAATGAGCAGTTCTTC.

This clonotype has a handful of counts. The rearrangement links TRBV2 to TRBJ2-1; D ambiguous. Germline V gives CDR1 SNHLY, CDR2 FYNNEI. CDR3 length equals 16 residues. Trimming removed 2 bases from V and 2 bases from J, with 13 bases in between. The CDR3 is CASSEYVSGTYNEQFF. CDR3 DNA: TGTGCCAGCAGTGAATATGTCAGTGGGACCTACAATGAGCAGTTCTTC.

This sequence joins TRBV2 and TRBJ2-1; the D is unclear. The CDR3 loop spans 16 amino acids. V was shortened by 8 bases and J by 0 bases, with 17 bases between the two germline ends. Germline loops: CDR1 SNHLY, CDR2 FYNNEI. In nucleotides, the CDR3 is TGTGCCAGCGGCGACCCCCGCGGCAGCTCCTACAATGAGCAGTTCTTC. This sequence encodes CASGDPRGSSYNEQFF.

This clonotype was observed at least ten times. The chain is built from TRBV9 and TRBJ2-7; D not resolved. V was shortened by 1 base and J by 9 bases, with 11 bases between the two germline ends. Looked up from germline, CDR1 is SGDLS and CDR2 is YYNGEE. The CDR3 sequence is 12 residues long. This CDR3 reads CASSVRPFGQYF. The CDR3 DNA is TGTGCCAGCAGCGTACGACCCTTCGGGCAGTACTTC.

This clonotype was observed many times. This chain connects TRBV28 to TRBJ2-7; D unresolved. The length of the CDR3 is 11 residues. Germline V gene sequence: CDR1 MDHEN, CDR2 SYDVKM. V dropped 3 bases and J dropped 4 bases, with 4 bases sitting between them. The CDR3: CASSFRYEQYF. The CDR3 nucleotides read TGTGCCAGCAGTTTCCGTTACGAGCAGTACTTC. Full variable domain (outside the CDR3, taken from reference TRBV28 and TRBJ2-7): DVKVTQSSRYLVKRTGEKVFLECVQDMDHENMFWYRQDPGLGLRLIYFSYDVKMKEKGDIPEGYSVSREKKERFSLILESASTNQTSMYLCASSFRYEQYFGPGTRLTVT.

V and J are TRBV7-2 and TRBJ1-1; tentative D call: TRBD1 (6 bases). The V and J ends lost 1 base and 11 bases respectively, with 14 bases between them. The CDR3 contains 13 residues. Germline CDR1 is SGHTA and CDR2 is FQGNSA. CDR3 sequence reads: CASSLGGQAEAFF. The CDR3 DNA reads as TGTGCCAGCAGCTTAGGGGGGCAGGCAGAGGCTTTCTTT.

The chain carries TRBV20-1 and TRBJ2-1; 7 bases map to TRBD1. The V and J ends lost 2 bases and 5 bases, in that order; junction bases with no gene match: 15. The CDR3 loop spans 17 amino acids. Germline-derived CDR1 and CDR2 are DFQATT and SNEGSKA (reference sequence). The DNA for the CDR3 is TGCAGTGCTAGACACACCTACGGAAGGACAGGCGACAATGAGCAGTTCTTC. It specifies CSARHTYGRTGDNEQFF.

V and J are TRBV28 and TRBJ2-5; D gene uncertain. Deletions cut 4 bases from V and 5 bases from J, with 20 bases between. The length of the CDR3 is 16 residues. Germline assignment: CDR1 MDHEN and CDR2 SYDVKM. Here the CDR3 reads CASSSITGLGRETQYF. CDR3 in DNA: TGTGCCAGCAGTTCTATCACGGGCCTTGGCCGTGAGACCCAGTACTTC.

The sample holds a few counts of this clonotype. The gene calls are TRBV6-5 and TRBJ2-1; the match to TRBD2 covers 7 bases. The CDR3 consists of 14 residues. V shed 0 bases and J 7 bases; nucleotides not matched to a gene: 3. Looked up from germline, CDR1 is MNHEY and CDR2 is SVGAGI. CDR3 sequence (DNA): TGTGCCAGCAGTTACTCTGCGGGAGCGAATGAGCAGTTCTTC. It encodes CASSYSAGANEQFF.

This clonotype was seen a few times. V usage is TRBV29-1 and J usage is TRBJ2-1; 11 bases map to TRBD2. Unmatched junction bases numbered 6, after V lost 7 bases and J lost 4 bases. CDR1 is SQVTM, CDR2 ANQGSEA, per germline. The CDR3 is 14 amino acids. The CDR3 loop reads CSDKTSGKYNEQFF. CDR3 coding DNA: TGCAGCGACAAGACTAGCGGGAAGTACAATGAGCAGTTCTTC.

This clonotype has a handful of counts. This sequence joins TRBV12-3 or TRBV12-4 and TRBJ2-7, with TRBD2 matching 9 bases. The length of the CDR3 is 13 residues. J gave up 2 bases and V 7 bases, and 3 bases lay outside the gene matches. CDR3: CASTLAGTYEQYF. The DNA of the CDR3 is TGTGCCAGCACCCTAGCGGGGACCTACGAGCAGTACTTC.

This clonotype was picked up many times. V and J are TRBV12-3 or TRBV12-4 and TRBJ2-1, with D tentatively TRBD1 or TRBD2 (6 bases each). Deletions cut 11 bases from V and 0 bases from J, with 17 bases between. The length of the CDR3 is 15 residues. CDR3 coding DNA: TGTGCCTCCCGGGGGCGACAGAGCTCCTACAATGAGCAGTTCTTC. Residues: CASRGRQSSYNEQFF.

This clonotype came up many times. The chain uses TRBV15 and TRBJ2-3; D is possibly TRBD2 (6 bases). Germline assignment: CDR1 LNHNV and CDR2 YYDKDF (reference sequence). This CDR3 is built from 17 residues. Trimming removed 1 base at V and 0 bases at J, with 14 bases between. The CDR3 reads CATSRARLGSSTDTQYF. CDR3 nucleotide sequence: TGTGCCACCAGCAGAGCCAGACTAGGGTCTAGCACAGATACGCAGTATTTT.

This clonotype was detected ten times or more. The chain recombines TRBV3-1 with TRBJ2-3, with no clear D. Germline values: CDR1 LGHDT, CDR2 YNNKEL (reference sequence). The CDR3 is made up of 16 amino acids. The ends were cut back, 0 bases at V and 2 bases at J, with 12 bases in the middle. CDR3 bases: TGTGCCAGCAGCCAAGATCCGGCGGCAACCACAGATACGCAGTATTTT. Translation gives CASSQDPAATTDTQYF.

This clonotype was observed many times. This chain uses TRBV20-1 with TRBJ2-1, with D tentatively TRBD1 (5 bases). The length of the CDR3 is 10 residues. Per the germline V gene, CDR1 is DFQATT and CDR2 is SNEGSKA (reference sequence). The ends were cut back, 2 bases at V and 9 bases at J, with 5 bases in the middle. The CDR3 here is CSARRGEQFF. The CDR3, as DNA: TGCAGTGCTAGAAGGGGTGAGCAGTTCTTC.

This clonotype occurred many times. CDR3 sequence: CASTSGTVPYGYTF. The CDR3 bases are TGTGCCAGCACCTCCGGGACAGTCCCTTATGGCTACACCTTC. The chain employs TRBV12-3 or TRBV12-4 and TRBJ1-2, with 7 bases identical to TRBD1. The trim removed 7 bases at V and 5 bases at J, leaving 10 bases unmatched. This CDR3 has 14 amino acids.

In DNA form, the CDR3 reads TGTGCCAGCAGTTACATTACAGGGGTTCGGGCTGAGCAGTTCTTC. Its protein product is CASSYITGVRAEQFF. V gene TRBV6-5 combines with J gene TRBJ2-1; 7 nucleotides line up with TRBD1. The CDR3 runs to 15 residues. V shed 2 bases, J shed 9 bases, and the junction held 10 bases outside the gene matches. The germline V gene has CDR1 MNHEY and CDR2 SVGAGI.

This clonotype was observed a few times. The CDR3 region has the DNA TGTGCCTGGAGACGACCGATAGGGGCAAACGAAAAACTGTTTTTT. Translation: CAWRRPIGANEKLFF. This chain joins TRBV30 and TRBJ1-4; D is possibly TRBD1 (5 bases). V shed 3 bases and J shed 8 bases, with 19 bases lying between them. Germline CDR1 reads GTSNPN; CDR2 reads SVGIG (reference sequence). The CDR3 totals 15 residues.

This clonotype has more than one count but fewer than ten. The V gene is TRBV5-1, the J gene TRBJ2-7, with 11 bases fitting TRBD1. The CDR3 contains 16 residues. Germline V lookup: CDR1 SGHRS, CDR2 YFSETQ. V trimming: 0 bases; J trimming: 5 bases; junction bases outside the gene matches: 7. CDR3 sequence (DNA): TGCGCCAGCAGCTTGGCTCCTGGGACAGGGGGGCACGAGCAGTACTTC. It translates to CASSLAPGTGGHEQYF.

Ten or more counts support this clonotype. V usage is TRBV7-2 and J usage is TRBJ1-3; D ambiguous. In germline, CDR1 is SGHTA, CDR2 FQGNSA. This CDR3 is 16 amino acids long. The ends were cut back, 2 bases at V and 1 base at J, with 12 bases in the middle. DNA of the CDR3: TGTGCCAGCAGCTTATCTACCTCCTCTTCTGGAAACACCATATATTTT. Translating it yields CASSLSTSSSGNTIYF.

The chain recombines TRBV21-1 with TRBJ2-7; TRBD1 is the table's D call and was not checked against the DNA. TRBV21-1 corresponds to a pseudogene. The CDR3 spans 11 residues. CDR3: CASSRQNEQYF. The CDR3 DNA reads TGTGCCAGCAGCAGACAGAACGAGCAGTACTTC.

This clonotype was seen repeatedly, ten times or more. The chain is built from TRBV18 and TRBJ2-7, with 9 bases identical to TRBD2. The V gene's germline CDR1 is KGHSH and CDR2 LQKENI. The CDR3 length is 15 residues. V lost 3 bases to trimming and J lost 6 bases; unmatched junction nucleotides: 9. In DNA, the CDR3 is TGTGCCAGCTCACCTCGGGATAGCGGGAGTTCCGAGCAGTACTTC. This codes for CASSPRDSGSSEQYF.